These 32 T cell receptor beta chains share one sample of origin, sequenced in a study of Graves' ophthalmopathy and Graves' hyperthyroidism. Amplifying from RNA transcripts, the study obtained TCR beta CDR3 regions. Investigators did first-round RT-PCR with HTBI primers, then second-round multiplex PCR. TCRdb fed the multiplex PCR reads into MiXCR, producing one record per CDR3 protein. The sample yields 500,000 to 700,000 distinct CDR3 sequences, approximately 21% seen once. Sample: peripheral blood. The receptors derive from a young woman with stable Graves' hyperthyroidism. Some clones in this sample may be carry-over from other donors' samples.

The chain uses TRBV28 and TRBJ1-3; D is unclear. In germline, CDR1 is MDHEN, CDR2 SYDVKM. The CDR3 is 12 residues long. Trimming pared 7 bases from V and 4 bases from J, leaving 8 bases between. The CDR3: CASKDQGNTIYF. The CDR3 coding sequence is TGTGCCAGCAAAGACCAGGGAAACACCATATATTTT.

Many counts were recorded for this clonotype. The chain combines TRBV6-5 with TRBJ1-6; no clear D gene. Germline CDR1 and CDR2: MNHEY and SVGAGI. The CDR3 extends over 15 amino acids. Deletions cut 0 bases from V and 10 bases from J, with 13 bases between. The CDR3 sequence: CASSYSAGYGSPLHF. CDR3 coding DNA: TGTGCCAGCAGTTACTCAGCGGGATATGGATCACCCCTCCACTTT.

The CDR3 DNA reads as TGTGCCAGCAATCCGCTCGGGACAGGCAGGTTCTCGAGCCCCTCCTATAATTCACCCCTCCACTTT. It specifies CASNPLGTGRFSSPSYNSPLHF. The chain combines TRBV6-2 or TRBV6-3 with TRBJ1-6; 8 bases are a match to TRBD1. This CDR3 contains 22 residues. The V gene end was trimmed by 7 bases and the J gene end by 0 bases; junction bases not matched to a gene: 23. Germline V gene sequence: CDR1 MNHEY, CDR2 SVGEGT.

The V gene is TRBV29-1, the J gene TRBJ1-2; no clear D. Trimming stripped 4 bases from V and 4 bases from J, with 13 bases between. CDR3 length: 13 residues. The germline V gene encodes CDR1 SQVTM and CDR2 ANQGSEA. CDR3 bases: TGCAGCGTTGCCCCCGGACTGGGCTATGGCTACACCTTC. Protein sequence: CSVAPGLGYGYTF.

This clonotype was seen many times. This rearrangement joins TRBV6-4 to TRBJ2-7; D is perhaps TRBD1 or TRBD2 (5 bases each). With 2 bases removed from V and 3 bases from J, the gap between germline ends came to 23 bases. CDR1 and CDR2 (germline): MRHNA, SNTAGT. This CDR3 has 18 amino acids. CDR3 in amino acids: CASSDPGRTKWELYEQYF. DNA of the CDR3: TGTGCCAGCAGTGACCCGGGACGGACCAAATGGGAACTCTACGAGCAGTACTTC.

The J gene is TRBJ2-5, the V gene TRBV7-2; D may match TRBD1 or TRBD2 (5 bases each). V was trimmed by 5 bases and J by 3 bases, leaving 16 bases between them. This CDR3 is 15 amino acids long. Germline V CDR1 and CDR2: SGHTA, FQGNSA. The CDR3 sequence: CASSPTGTPKETQYF. CDR3 coding DNA: TGTGCCAGCAGCCCGACCGGGACCCCAAAAGAGACCCAGTACTTC.

This clonotype was seen repeatedly, ten times or more. The chain employs TRBV10-3 and TRBJ2-5; D unresolved. CDR1 and CDR2 (germline): ENHRY, SYGVKD. This CDR3 spans 13 amino acids. Trimming cost V 3 bases and J 0 bases, with 5 bases left between them. CDR3 DNA sequence: TGTGCCATCAGTGAAGAAAACCAAGAGACCCAGTACTTC. Protein product: CAISEENQETQYF.

As for this clonotype: This may be a read error: a much more frequent sequence differs by one nucleotide. The final CDR3 position lacks the conserved phenylalanine or tryptophan, pointing to a likely read error. This chain uses TRBV6-1 with TRBJ1-1; the D gene is possibly TRBD1 (5 bases). Trimming left V 4 bases short and J 10 bases short, with 16 bases between. Germline V gives CDR1 MNHNS, CDR2 SASEGT. The CDR3 contains 13 residues. The CDR3 DNA follows: TGTGCCAGCAGTGCCGGGGCCAGTAGTCGAGCTTTCATT. The encoded protein is CASSAGASSRAFI.

This clonotype was seen more than once but under ten times. This rearrangement joins TRBV20-1 to TRBJ1-1; no definite D call. Germline CDR1 is DFQATT and CDR2 is SNEGSKA (reference sequence). This CDR3 has 13 amino acids. Deletions cut 6 bases from V and 8 bases from J, with 19 bases between. DNA for the CDR3: TGCAGTGCCCCAGTGGCGGTGGTCGGGGAAGCTTTCTTT. Amino acids: CSAPVAVVGEAFF.

V is TRBV28 and J is TRBJ2-5; 8 nucleotides agree with TRBD2. This CDR3 spans 13 amino acids. CDR1 is MDHEN and CDR2 is SYDVKM in the germline V gene. Trimming at V came to 2 bases and at J to 10 bases, leaving 6 bases not matched to a gene. This CDR3 is CASSLRTSPFQYF. The CDR3 DNA is TGTGCCAGCAGTTTACGGACTAGCCCTTTCCAGTACTTC.

This clonotype was seen just once. The chain has TRBV15 and TRBJ2-5, with D perhaps matching TRBD1 or TRBD2 (5 bases each). This CDR3 has 16 amino acids. The germline gives CDR1 LNHNV, CDR2 YYDKDF (reference sequence). V was trimmed by 3 bases and J by 1 base, leaving 15 bases between them. The CDR3 sequence: CATSRQVGTVQETQYF. As DNA, the CDR3 is TGTGCCACCAGCAGGCAGGTGGGGACCGTCCAAGAGACCCAGTACTTC.

This clonotype was seen at least ten times. The V gene is TRBV13, the J gene TRBJ1-1; 7 nucleotides agree with TRBD1. The germline gives CDR1 PRHDT, CDR2 FYEKMQ (reference sequence). The CDR3 consists of 16 residues. V was clipped by 2 bases and J by 7 bases; unmatched bases: 13. DNA for the CDR3: TGTGCCAGCAGCTTACAAGGGGGCGCGACAATCTATGAAGCTTTCTTT. Protein: CASSLQGGATIYEAFF.

This clonotype was observed a handful of times. A much larger clone lies one base from this, so it may be a read error. Since the CDR3 does not end with the conserved phenylalanine or tryptophan, this likely comes from a read error. The rearrangement links TRBV20-1 to TRBJ2-7; 8 bases line up with TRBD2. This CDR3 has 14 residues. Germline CDR1 DFQATT, CDR2 SNEGSKA (reference sequence). Unmatched junction bases numbered 10, after V lost 6 bases and J lost 3 bases. CDR3 amino acids: CSATHGGDDYEQYL. The CDR3 coding sequence is TGCAGTGCCACTCACGGGGGGGATGACTACGAGCAGTACCTC.

In this sample, this clonotype turned up many times. The chain combines TRBV2 with TRBJ2-5; D is undetermined. Germline loops: CDR1 SNHLY, CDR2 FYNNEI. CDR3 length: 13 amino acids. Trimming removed 2 bases at V and 5 bases at J, with 9 bases between. The CDR3 region has the DNA TGTGCCAGCAGTGAAATGGATGGGGAGACCCAGTACTTC. Translation: CASSEMDGETQYF.

This clonotype was detected many times. The rearrangement links TRBV5-1 to TRBJ2-7; D is undetermined. V dropped 4 bases and J dropped 2 bases, with 16 bases sitting between them. Germline V gene lookup returns CDR1 SGHRS and CDR2 YFSETQ. The CDR3 is 15 amino acids. CDR3 nucleotides: TGCGCCAGCAGCCGAACCACTCAATCTACCTACGAGCAGTACTTC. Encoded protein: CASSRTTQSTYEQYF. Based on the CDR3 plus reference TRBV5-1 and TRBJ2-7, the full variable domain is KAGVTQTPRYLIKTRGQQVTLSCSPISGHRSVSWYQQTPGQGLQFLFEYFSETQRNKGNFPGRFSGRQFSNSRSEMNVSTLELGDSALYLCASSRTTQSTYEQYFGPGTRLTVT.

The chain carries TRBV7-2 and TRBJ1-6; D might be TRBD1 (5 bases). Trimming left V 5 bases short and J 6 bases short, with 14 bases between. Germline-derived CDR1 and CDR2 are SGHTA and FQGNSA. This CDR3 is 15 amino acids long. CDR3 sequence: CASSPGGELNSPLHF. The CDR3 DNA reads TGTGCCAGCAGCCCGGGGGGAGAGCTTAATTCACCCCTCCACTTT. Full variable domain (missing parts from reference TRBV7-2 and TRBJ1-6): GAGVSQSPSNKVTEKGKDVELRCDPISGHTALYWYRQSLGQGLEFLIYFQGNSAPDKSGLPSDRFSAERTGGSVSTLTIQRTQQEDSAVYLCASSPGGELNSPLHFGNGTRLTVT.

This clonotype showed up many times. The chain is built from TRBV20-1 and TRBJ2-5, with 8 bases that match TRBD1. Germline V gene sequence: CDR1 DFQATT, CDR2 SNEGSKA (reference sequence). The J segment lost 3 bases and the V segment lost 7 bases, leaving 7 bases of the junction unmatched. The CDR3 covers 13 residues. CDR3 DNA sequence: TGCAGTGTATCCAGGGGGCGCGAAGAGACCCAGTACTTC. Protein sequence: CSVSRGREETQYF.

To note about this clonotype: Relative to the germline gene, one junction end is altered; a read error may explain this. The chain combines TRBV11-2 with TRBJ2-7, with a possible D match to TRBD1 (6 bases). Germline V gene data show CDR1 as SGHAT and CDR2 as FQNNGV. The CDR3 covers 15 residues. The CDR3 protein is CASSLVEGDRHEQCF. The CDR3 DNA reads as TGTGCCAGCAGCTTAGTAGAGGGGGACCGCCACGAGCAGTGCTTC.

The chain couples TRBV19 to TRBJ2-2, with 9 bases that match TRBD1. V trimming: 5 bases; J trimming: 1 base; junction bases outside the gene matches: 8. Germline V gene sequence: CDR1 LNHDA, CDR2 SQIVND (reference sequence). The CDR3 has 17 amino acids. This CDR3 is CASSANHRGRNTGELFF. In DNA form, the CDR3 reads TGTGCCAGTAGTGCCAACCACAGGGGGCGGAACACCGGGGAGCTGTTTTTT.

This clonotype was observed a handful of times. The rearrangement links TRBV6-1 to TRBJ2-5; D possibly corresponds to TRBD2 (6 bases). The CDR3 is made up of 13 amino acids. Germline V gene data show CDR1 as MNHNS and CDR2 as SASEGT. Between the trimmed V and J ends, which lost 6 bases and 5 bases, there was a span of 13 bases. This chain's CDR3 is CASRSAGWETQYF. The DNA of the CDR3 is TGTGCCAGCAGGAGCGCGGGGTGGGAGACCCAGTACTTC.

This clonotype was detected ten times or more. The rearrangement joins TRBV4-1 to TRBJ1-6; D not resolved. The CDR3 sequence is 20 residues long. Per the germline V gene, CDR1 is MGHRA and CDR2 is YSYEKL. V gave up 4 bases and J gave up 9 bases, with 31 bases separating them. DNA of the CDR3: TGCGCCAGCAGCCGTAAGCTACCCGGGCCCTACGAGACCCTCGCTTCACCCCTCCACTTT. Translated, it gives CASSRKLPGPYETLASPLHF.

The chain uses TRBV7-2 and TRBJ2-7, with TRBD2 identical over 8 bases. The CDR3 consists of 15 residues. Losses at the gene ends were 5 bases for V and 4 bases for J; bases not matched to a gene: 10. Germline V gives CDR1 SGHTA, CDR2 FQGNSA. The DNA for the CDR3 is TGTGCCAGCAGCCTAAATAGGGTAGCGGGATACGAGCAGTACTTC. Translating gives CASSLNRVAGYEQYF. The entire variable domain, with the rest obtained from reference TRBV7-2 and TRBJ2-7, is as follows: GAGVSQSPSNKVTEKGKDVELRCDPISGHTALYWYRQSLGQGLEFLIYFQGNSAPDKSGLPSDRFSAERTGGSVSTLTIQRTQQEDSAVYLCASSLNRVAGYEQYFGPGTRLTVT.

This clonotype was seen ten or more times. Mismatch with germline at one junction end may stem from a read error. CDR3 nucleotide sequence: TGTGCCAGCAGTTACGGCAACTCGGGACAGGGATTGTCCATCTTC. Its translation: CASSYGNSGQGLSIF. The rearrangement joins TRBV6-5 to TRBJ1-2; 9 bases match TRBD1. The CDR3 contains 15 residues. Germline V lookup: CDR1 MNHEY, CDR2 SVGAGI.

This clonotype came up many times. The chain couples TRBV19 to TRBJ1-1; 9 bases are shared with TRBD1. This CDR3 is built from 15 residues. Germline V gene data show CDR1 as LNHDA and CDR2 as SQIVND (reference sequence). V shed 4 bases and J 1 base; nucleotides not matched to a gene: 4. CDR3 amino acids: CASSTQGAENTEAFF. Here the CDR3 DNA reads TGTGCCAGTAGTACACAGGGGGCTGAGAACACTGAAGCTTTCTTT.

This clonotype showed up many times. The chain combines TRBV11-1 with TRBJ1-1, with TRBD1 identical over 8 bases. The junction had 10 bases not matched to a gene; V was cut back by 5 bases and J by 2 bases. Per the germline V gene, CDR1 is SGHAT and CDR2 is FQDESV (reference sequence). The CDR3 is 16 residues long. The CDR3 sequence is CASSTQDRVGNTEAFF. Here the CDR3 DNA reads TGTGCCAGCAGCACCCAGGACAGGGTAGGAAACACTGAAGCTTTCTTT.

The sample holds many counts of this clonotype. This chain joins TRBV15 and TRBJ1-3; 8 bases map to TRBD1. The V and J ends lost 3 bases and 4 bases, in that order; junction bases with no gene match: 5. The CDR3 extends over 15 amino acids. Germline V gives CDR1 LNHNV, CDR2 YYDKDF (reference sequence). CDR3 protein: CATSRDRVSGNTIYF. The CDR3 DNA is TGTGCCACCAGCAGGGACAGGGTCTCCGGAAACACCATATATTTT.

This clonotype was detected many times. This sequence joins TRBV6-1 and TRBJ2-5; 7 nucleotides line up with TRBD2. V trimming: 7 bases; J trimming: 7 bases; junction bases outside the gene matches: 9. The germline V gene has CDR1 MNHNS and CDR2 SASEGT. The CDR3 has 13 residues. The chain's CDR3 is CASTPGGGRTQYF. CDR3 coding DNA: TGTGCCAGCACTCCCGGGGGAGGGCGGACCCAGTACTTC.

This clonotype was seen repeatedly, ten times or more. This rearrangement joins TRBV5-1 to TRBJ1-6; D call uncertain. Germline CDR1 reads SGHRS; CDR2 reads YFSETQ. V dropped 2 bases and J dropped 9 bases, with 12 bases sitting between them. The CDR3 runs to 14 residues. DNA for the CDR3: TGCGCCAGCAGCTTCATACAAGGGAGTTCACCCCTCCACTTT. It is translated as CASSFIQGSSPLHF.

In its sample, this clonotype was seen a few times. The gene calls are TRBV28 and TRBJ2-2; TRBD1 might be the D (5 bases). CDR1 is MDHEN and CDR2 is SYDVKM in the germline V gene. Trimming removed 2 bases at V and 4 bases at J, with 11 bases between. The CDR3 totals 15 residues. The CDR3 protein is CASSLHTGSTGELFF. In DNA form, the CDR3 reads TGTGCCAGCAGTTTACATACAGGAAGCACCGGGGAGCTGTTTTTT.

This clonotype has at least ten counts. The DNA for the CDR3 is TGTGCCAGCAGTTTACTTCTAGGGACAGGGACATCCTACGAGCAGTACTTC. It codes for CASSLLLGTGTSYEQYF. The J gene is TRBJ2-7, the V gene TRBV27; TRBD1 matches 9 bases. Losses at the gene ends were 2 bases for V and 1 base for J; bases not matched to a gene: 9. CDR3 length: 17 residues. Germline V gene sequence: CDR1 MNHEY, CDR2 SMNVEV (reference sequence).

This clonotype turned up a few times. This chain joins TRBV19 and TRBJ2-7; D uncertain. Germline CDR1 is LNHDA and CDR2 is SQIVND (reference sequence). The CDR3 is 17 residues long. V lost 3 bases and J 2 bases, leaving 20 bases between the germline ends. For the CDR3, the DNA is TGTGCCAGTAGTATGAAAGTTCCGGGCGGTACGCCCTACGAGCAGTACTTC. The encoded protein is CASSMKVPGGTPYEQYF.

This clonotype was detected ten times or more. The chain uses TRBV12-3 or TRBV12-4 and TRBJ1-5; 7 bases align to TRBD1. V lost 6 bases and J lost 0; bases outside the gene matches: 8. This CDR3 has 16 residues. This chain's CDR3 is CASSPGQVHSNQPQHF. In DNA form, the CDR3 reads TGTGCCAGCAGCCCTGGACAGGTCCATAGCAATCAGCCCCAGCATTTT.